This TCR beta chain is drawn from a study of shared clonotypes between healthy human individuals. Study details: Each donor had three CD4 naive, three CD4 memory, two CD8 naive and one CD8 memory plate.

Sequencing was performed with immunoSEQ multiplex PCR; in TCRdb, only in-frame clones are kept and a portion is missing. The profile shows more than 2 million clones, roughly 95% of them singletons. V was clipped by 2 bases and J by 0 bases, with 13 bases between them. The CDR3 contains 16 residues. CDR1 is SGDLS and CDR2 is YYNGEE in the germline V gene. The receptor was isolated from a man in his late teens or twenties in good health. The sequencing sample was made of naive CD4+ T cells sorted from blood. As for subset: CD45RA+ positively selected. The chain has TRBV9 and TRBJ2-3; weak D call: TRBD2 (6 bases). As DNA, the CDR3 is TGTGCCAGCAGCGTCCGCGGGGCTCCTAGCACAGATACGCAGTATTTT. Translation: CASSVRGAPSTDTQYF.